Following are 27 T cell receptor beta chains from one sample sequenced in a study of CD8+ T cells in alopecia areata. As the sequencing template, cDNA was produced by extracting RNA and reverse transcribing it. The data were produced by immunoSEQ multiplex PCR, yet TCRdb's version contains in-frame clones alone and is incomplete. The sample includes about 37,000 clones, around half seen only once; the top ten take more than 1.5%. The authors sorted CD4+ cells into CD25+CD127- cells for 5 or 6 patients. Sequenced sample: CD4+ Tregs sorted from blood. The origin of the receptors is a human donor with alopecia areata.

This clone was observed a handful of times. CDR3 DNA: TGTGCCAGCAGCCCCGTGGGGACAGGGTCCCGCTATAGATACGAGCAGTACTTC. Protein sequence: CASSPVGTGSRYRYEQYF. This chain joins TRBV7-2 and TRBJ2-7; 9 bases agree with TRBD1. The CDR3 runs 18 residues. Germline loops: CDR1 SGHTA, CDR2 FQGNSA. V shed 5 bases and J 4 bases; nucleotides not matched to a gene: 18.

This chain uses TRBV23-1 with TRBJ2-4; TRBD2 aligns across 8 bases. TRBV23-1 is flagged as an ORF with uncertain function. This CDR3 comprises 14 residues. Losses at the gene ends were 11 bases for V and 2 bases for J; bases not matched to a gene: 8. The CDR3 sequence is CASRGGRTKNIQYF. The CDR3 nucleotides read TGCGCCTCCCGGGGGGGGCGTACCAAAAACATTCAGTACTTC.

In this sample, this clone turned up a few times. The CDR3 region has the DNA TGTGCCAGCAGTTCATACATTGGGACAGGGGATGGCTACACCTTC. Amino acids: CASSSYIGTGDGYTF. This chain connects TRBV5-5 to TRBJ1-2; TRBD1 matches at 10 bases. Unmatched junction bases numbered 10, after V lost 5 bases and J lost 6 bases. CDR3 size: 15 residues. The germline V gene has CDR1 SGHKS and CDR2 YYEKEE (reference sequence).

This chain uses TRBV5-1 with TRBJ2-5, with a weak D call TRBD2 (5 bases). This CDR3 has 12 amino acids. Trimming took 7 bases from V and 5 from J, leaving 12 bases between them. CDR1 SGHRS and CDR2 YFSETQ come from the germline V gene. DNA of the CDR3: TGCGCCAGCCGGGGAGCGGTGGAGACCCAGTACTTC. Its protein is CASRGAVETQYF.

The chain uses TRBV18 and TRBJ1-1; D remains ambiguous. The CDR3 length is 14 residues. With 3 bases removed from V and 7 bases from J, the gap between germline ends came to 15 bases. Germline assignment: CDR1 KGHSH and CDR2 LQKENI. The CDR3 DNA reads TGTGCCAGCTCACCCCCGGGCAGACTATTTGAAGCTTTCTTT. This encodes CASSPPGRLFEAFF.

The chain is built from TRBV30 and TRBJ1-5; 8 bases fit TRBD1. This CDR3 has 14 amino acids. Unmatched junction bases numbered 3, after V lost 5 bases and J lost 0 bases. Germline V lookup: CDR1 GTSNPN, CDR2 SVGIG (reference sequence). CDR3 bases: TGTGCCTGGGGACAGGGAGGTAGCAATCAGCCCCAGCATTTT. Encoded protein: CAWGQGGSNQPQHF.

This clone was seen more than once but under ten times. The genes are TRBV6-1 and TRBJ1-1, with 7 bases identical to TRBD1. Trimming at V came to 3 bases and at J to 11 bases, leaving 9 bases not matched to a gene. In germline, CDR1 is MNHNS, CDR2 SASEGT. The CDR3 runs 13 residues. This chain's CDR3 is CASSDRTGYLAFF. DNA of the CDR3: TGTGCCAGCAGTGATAGGACAGGCTACCTTGCTTTCTTT.

The J gene is TRBJ1-2, the V gene TRBV19, with TRBD1 matching over 8 bases. Trimming at V came to 6 bases and at J to 4 bases, leaving 7 bases not matched to a gene. The CDR3 runs to 14 residues. Germline assignment: CDR1 LNHDA and CDR2 SQIVND (reference sequence). The CDR3 nucleotides are TGTGCCAGTAGGACAACAGGGGGTTCCTATGGCTACACCTTC. Protein sequence: CASRTTGGSYGYTF.

This clone has a single count. The V and J genes are TRBV7-9 and TRBJ2-1, with D possibly being TRBD2 (6 bases). The V gene lost 2 bases and the J gene lost 8 bases, with 22 bases spanning the gap. The CDR3 runs to 17 residues. The germline V gene encodes CDR1 SEHNR and CDR2 FQNEAQ (reference sequence). CDR3 region: CASSLRPYSLATDEQFF. As DNA, the CDR3 is TGTGCCAGCAGCTTAAGACCCTATAGTCTAGCGACAGATGAGCAGTTCTTC.

The chain combines TRBV5-1 with TRBJ2-1; TRBD2 might be the D (6 bases). Trimming took off 5 bases at V and 5 bases at J, with 17 bases between the two ends. The length of the CDR3 is 15 residues. CDR1 is SGHRS, CDR2 YFSETQ, per germline. CDR3 nucleotide sequence: TGCGCCAGCAGACCCATCCTAGCGTCGCACAATGAGCAGTTCTTC. Translated: CASRPILASHNEQFF.

There are a few counts of this clone. The rearrangement uses TRBV6-5 and TRBJ1-2; D is perhaps TRBD1 (5 bases). The ends were cut back, 6 bases at V and 4 bases at J, with 15 bases in the middle. Germline values: CDR1 MNHEY, CDR2 SVGAGI. The CDR3 is 14 amino acids. As DNA, the CDR3 is TGTGCCAGCAGCAACTCACAAGGGACCTATGGCTACACCTTC. Translation: CASSNSQGTYGYTF.

This clone was seen a handful of times. CDR3 in amino acids: CASSLPWGNEQFF. The DNA for the CDR3 is TGTGCCAGCAGCCTTCCTTGGGGTAATGAGCAGTTCTTC. This sequence joins TRBV14 and TRBJ2-1; D unresolved. Per the germline V gene, CDR1 is SGHDN and CDR2 is FVKESK. The CDR3 is 13 residues long. Trimming pared 4 bases from V and 7 bases from J, leaving 11 bases between.

This clone appeared once. The rearrangement joins TRBV10-3 to TRBJ2-1; 7 bases agree with TRBD1. Germline V CDR1 and CDR2: ENHRY, SYGVKD. This CDR3 is 15 amino acids long. V gave up 6 bases and J gave up 7 bases; unmatched junction bases: 12. Here the CDR3 DNA reads TGTGCCATCAGCAAGGGACAGATAACCGCTAATGAGCAGTTCTTC. It encodes CAISKGQITANEQFF.

The V gene is TRBV27, the J gene TRBJ2-5; 7 positions match TRBD1. CDR3 length: 14 residues. The germline gives CDR1 MNHEY, CDR2 SMNVEV (reference sequence). The junction had 2 bases not matched to a gene; V was cut back by 4 bases and J by 0 bases. The CDR3 bases are TGTGCCAGCAGTTCTCAGGGGGACCAAGAGACCCAGTACTTC. Translation: CASSSQGDQETQYF.

The chain couples TRBV27 to TRBJ2-1, with TRBD2 matching over 11 bases. The CDR3 runs 16 residues. Germline CDR1 reads MNHEY; CDR2 reads SMNVEV (reference sequence). After removal of 4 bases from V and 5 bases from J, the junction contained 7 bases not matched to a gene. In DNA form, the CDR3 reads TGTGCCAGCAGTTCCAGGGGGACTAGCGGTAACAATGAGCAGTTCTTC. Protein sequence: CASSSRGTSGNNEQFF.

J is TRBJ2-5 and V is TRBV7-9; 10 bases line up with TRBD2. Germline CDR1 SEHNR, CDR2 FQNEAQ (reference sequence). This CDR3 contains 17 residues. Unmatched junction bases numbered 9, after V lost 3 bases and J lost 2 bases. As DNA, the CDR3 is TGTGCCAGCAGCTTCCGTAGGGCTAGCGGGAGTCAAGAGACCCAGTACTTC. It codes for CASSFRRASGSQETQYF.

This rearrangement joins TRBV7-2 to TRBJ2-7; 7 bases agree with TRBD2. V gave up 4 bases and J gave up 2 bases; unmatched junction bases: 5. The V gene's germline CDR1 is SGHTA and CDR2 FQGNSA. This CDR3 has 14 residues. CDR3 in amino acids: CASSSSGEAYEQYF. The CDR3 region has the DNA TGTGCCAGCAGCTCTAGCGGAGAAGCCTACGAGCAGTACTTC.

The chain combines TRBV10-3 with TRBJ2-5, with D tentatively TRBD2 (5 bases). The germline V gene encodes CDR1 ENHRY and CDR2 SYGVKD. There are 15 residues in the CDR3. V lost 0 bases to trimming and J lost 0 bases, with 8 bases between them. The CDR3 DNA is TGTGCCATCAGTGAGTCTCCTAGCAACCAAGAGACCCAGTACTTC. Protein: CAISESPSNQETQYF.

The J gene is TRBJ2-7, the V gene TRBV4-3; D call uncertain. The V end lost 1 base, the J end lost 9 bases, and 13 bases lay between the germline ends. The CDR3 spans 13 residues. Germline CDR1 is LGHNA and CDR2 is YSLEER. DNA for the CDR3: TGCGCCAGCAGCCAAGGTATGCAAGGCGGGCAGTACTTC. This sequence encodes CASSQGMQGGQYF.

This clone occurred a few times. V gene TRBV29-1 combines with J gene TRBJ2-7; 9 nucleotides align to TRBD1. V shed 1 base and J 2 bases; nucleotides not matched to a gene: 0. This CDR3 contains 13 residues. Germline V gene lookup returns CDR1 SQVTM and CDR2 ANQGSEA. The CDR3 loop is CSVEGTGAYEQYF. DNA of the CDR3: TGCAGCGTTGAAGGGACAGGGGCCTACGAGCAGTACTTC.

The chain links TRBV2 to TRBJ2-5; D possibly uses TRBD1 or TRBD2 (6 bases each). Germline V gives CDR1 SNHLY, CDR2 FYNNEI. This CDR3 contains 15 residues. Trimming cost V 6 bases and J 2 bases, with 16 bases left between them. In DNA form, the CDR3 reads TGTGCCAGCAGCCCCTGGGGGGCTGCGCAAGAGACCCAGTACTTC. It yields the protein CASSPWGAAQETQYF.

The chain employs TRBV5-1 and TRBJ2-3, with TRBD1 matching over 8 bases. From germline, CDR1 is SGHRS and CDR2 YFSETQ. The CDR3 is 18 amino acids. After removal of 0 bases from V and 0 bases from J, the junction contained 9 bases not matched to a gene. The CDR3 sequence is CASSLVLGDRMSTDTQYF. DNA for the CDR3: TGCGCCAGCAGCTTGGTCCTCGGGGACAGGATGAGCACAGATACGCAGTATTTT.

This clone has a handful of counts. This chain links TRBV7-6 with TRBJ2-5, with D possibly being TRBD2 (6 bases). This CDR3 is built from 15 residues. Germline V lookup: CDR1 SGHVS, CDR2 FNYEAQ. Trimming left V 0 bases short and J 2 bases short, with 10 bases between. CDR3 in amino acids: CASSLAGSGQETQYF. CDR3 DNA: TGTGCCAGCAGCTTAGCTGGGAGCGGGCAAGAGACCCAGTACTTC. The full variable domain, with the rest looked up from reference TRBV7-6 and TRBJ2-5, is GAGVSQSPRYKVTKRGQDVALRCDPISGHVSLYWYRQALGQGPEFLTYFNYEAQQDKSGLPNDRFSAERPEGSISTLTIQRTEQRDSAMYRCASSLAGSGQETQYFGPGTRLLVL.

This clone was seen a handful of times. The chain is built from TRBV29-1 and TRBJ1-6; maybe TRBD1 (6 bases). Germline assignment: CDR1 SQVTM and CDR2 ANQGSEA. The V end was cut by 6 bases, the J end by 7 bases, with 13 bases between. This CDR3 is built from 13 residues. CDR3 bases: TGCAGCGTCGCCCCGGACAGCAATTCACCCCTCCACTTT. This gives the protein CSVAPDSNSPLHF. The whole variable domain, remainder taken from reference TRBV29-1 and TRBJ1-6, is SAVISQKPSRDICQRGTSLTIQCQVDSQVTMMFWYRQQPGQSLTLIATANQGSEATYESGFVIDKFPISRPNLTFSTLTVSNMSPEDSSIYLCSVAPDSNSPLHFGNGTRLTVT.

This clone was recorded once. DNA for the CDR3: TGCAGCGTTGCTTCGCGCAGGCTCCCCCGGTACAATGAGCAGTTCTTC. The encoded protein is CSVASRRLPRYNEQFF. The gene calls are TRBV29-1 and TRBJ2-1, with unresolved D. The CDR3 runs to 16 residues. The V end lost 4 bases, the J end lost 4 bases, and 20 bases lay between the germline ends. From germline, CDR1 is SQVTM and CDR2 ANQGSEA.

This chain uses TRBV29-1 with TRBJ2-3; D is ambiguous. The CDR3 sequence is 11 residues long. Germline CDR1 reads SQVTM; CDR2 reads ANQGSEA. Deletions cut 5 bases from V and 5 bases from J, with 8 bases between. CDR3 amino acids: CSVSSLDTQYF. The CDR3 DNA follows: TGCAGCGTTAGTAGCTTAGATACGCAGTATTTT.

This chain links TRBV7-6 with TRBJ1-2, with 7 positions matching TRBD1. V trimming: 1 base; J trimming: 5 bases; junction bases outside the gene matches: 7. The CDR3 length is 15 residues. Germline CDR1 SGHVS, CDR2 FNYEAQ. DNA of the CDR3: TGTGCCAGCAGCTTAGTTTCAGGGGGTCGGTATGGCTACACCTTC. This encodes CASSLVSGGRYGYTF.